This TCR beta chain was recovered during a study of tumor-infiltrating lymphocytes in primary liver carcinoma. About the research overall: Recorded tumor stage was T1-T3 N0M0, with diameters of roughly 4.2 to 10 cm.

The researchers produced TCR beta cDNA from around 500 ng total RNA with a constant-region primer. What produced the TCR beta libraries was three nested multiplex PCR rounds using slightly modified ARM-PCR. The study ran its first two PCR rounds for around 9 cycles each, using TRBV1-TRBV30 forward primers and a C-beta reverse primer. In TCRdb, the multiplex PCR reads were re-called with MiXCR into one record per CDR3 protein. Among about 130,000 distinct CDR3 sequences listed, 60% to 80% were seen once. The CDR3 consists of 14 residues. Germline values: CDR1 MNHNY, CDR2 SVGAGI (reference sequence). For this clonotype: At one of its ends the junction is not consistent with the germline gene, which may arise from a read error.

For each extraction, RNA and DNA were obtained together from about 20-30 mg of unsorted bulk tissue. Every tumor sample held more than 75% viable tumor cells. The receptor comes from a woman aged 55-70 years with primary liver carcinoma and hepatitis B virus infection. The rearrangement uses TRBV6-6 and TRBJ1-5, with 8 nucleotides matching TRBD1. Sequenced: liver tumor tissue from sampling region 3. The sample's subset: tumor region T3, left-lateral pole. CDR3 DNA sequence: TGTGCCAACAGTTACCAGGGGGCTGGACAGTCCCAGCATTTT. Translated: CANSYQGAGQSQHF.